A selection of T cell receptor beta chains follows, all from one sample in a study of shared clonotypes between healthy human individuals. This table comes from immunoSEQ multiplex PCR, and its TCRdb copy is limited to in-frame clones, with some not included. The sample holds roughly 1,000,000 clones; around 82% are singletons and the top ten take roughly 0.57%. The sample taken for sequencing was memory CD4+ T cells from PBMCs. The receptor set was obtained from a man in his late teens or twenties in good health. Some clones in this sample may be carry-over from other donors' samples. The CDR3 runs from the conserved cysteine through the conserved F or W. Fields, in order: D gene, J gene, clone size, V gene, CDR3 DNA, CDR3 protein. The D gene is left open where the match is weak. Clone size is stated in some rows and not others, as once, few, many or a class when expanded.

D: TRBD1; J: TRBJ2-6; size: .; V: TRBV10-3; DNA: TGTGCCATCAACAAGGTGGGGGGGACAGGGGCCTCTGGGGCCAACGTCCTGACTTTC; CDR3: CAINKVGGTGASGANVLTF
D: .; J: TRBJ2-5; size: .; V: TRBV10-3; DNA: TGTGCCATCAGTGAGTCTTATGGGGAGACCCAGTACTTC; CDR3: CAISESYGETQYF
D: TRBD2; J: TRBJ2-3; size: .; V: TRBV7-9; DNA: TGTGCCAGCAGCTCCCCAGGCGGGGGATTGAGGGATACGCAGTATTTT; CDR3: CASSSPGGGLRDTQYF
D: TRBD2; J: TRBJ2-3; size: .; V: TRBV7-2; DNA: TGTGCCAGCAGCCGGACTAGCCGATTCACAGATACGCAGTATTTT; CDR3: CASSRTSRFTDTQYF
D: .; J: TRBJ2-4; size: .; V: TRBV27; DNA: TGTGCCAGCAGCCCCTCCGGATCTTGGGGGGCGGTGGCCAAAAACATTCAGTACTTC; CDR3: CASSPSGSWGAVAKNIQYF
D: .; J: TRBJ1-4; size: .; V: TRBV11-2; DNA: TGTGCCAGCAGCAGCGGACAGCCTACAACTAATGAAAAACTGTTTTTT; CDR3: CASSSGQPTTNEKLFF
D: .; J: TRBJ2-3; size: .; V: TRBV7-2; DNA: TGTGCCAGCAGCCCAACCTCTGATACGCAGTATTTT; CDR3: CASSPTSDTQYF
D: .; J: TRBJ2-5; size: .; V: TRBV6-5; DNA: TGTGCCAGCAGTAAATACCAAGAGACCCAGTACTTC; CDR3: CASSKYQETQYF
D: .; J: TRBJ2-1; size: .; V: TRBV19; DNA: TGTGCCAGTAGTTTGGGGGTCCCCTCCTACAATGAGCAGTTCTTC; CDR3: CASSLGVPSYNEQFF
D: TRBD2; J: TRBJ2-7; size: .; V: TRBV6-5; DNA: TGTGCCAGCGGGACTAGGGGTGAGCAGTACTTC; CDR3: CASGTRGEQYF
D: .; J: TRBJ1-2; size: few; V: TRBV23-1; DNA: TGCGCCCGAGCCCTGTTTCCCGCCCATGGCTACACCTTC; CDR3: CARALFPAHGYTF
D: .; J: TRBJ1-2; size: few; V: TRBV19; DNA: TGTGCCAGTAGTTCCAGGGACCCCCTAAATGGCTACACCTTC; CDR3: CASSSRDPLNGYTF
D: .; J: TRBJ2-1; size: few; V: TRBV28; DNA: TGTGCCAGCAGTACCATCACGAAAGGGATGGCTGAGCAGTTCTTC; CDR3: CASSTITKGMAEQFF
D: .; J: TRBJ2-7; size: .; V: TRBV10-1; DNA: TGCGCCAGCAGCCGCGACGGGCCCTACGAGCAGTACTTC; CDR3: CASSRDGPYEQYF
D: .; J: TRBJ2-4; size: .; V: TRBV15; DNA: TGTGCCACCAGCAGGCAACAGGGTGGGGACATTCAGTACTTC; CDR3: CATSRQQGGDIQYF